What follows are 9 T cell receptor beta chains derived from one specimen sequenced in a study of blood T cell repertoires in COVID-19. This table comes from immunoSEQ multiplex PCR, and its TCRdb copy is limited to in-frame clones, with some not included. The table records 250,000 to 300,000 clones, around 83% of them present only once. Material for sequencing was PBMCs or T cells enriched from blood (not recorded which). All receptors come from a woman in her 50s who had been exposed to COVID-19.

This sequence joins TRBV6-5 and TRBJ2-1, with TRBD2 matching 10 bases. The J segment lost 6 bases and the V segment lost 4 bases, leaving 0 bases of the junction unmatched. The CDR3 sequence is 13 residues long. Germline assignment: CDR1 MNHEY and CDR2 SVGAGI. The CDR3 DNA reads TGTGCCAGCAGTTCTAGCGGGGGCAATGAGCAGTTCTTC. Protein product: CASSSSGGNEQFF.

This clone was counted a single time. V gene TRBV18 combines with J gene TRBJ1-4; 9 nucleotides agree with TRBD1. V lost 3 bases, J lost 3 bases, and 2 bases stayed unmatched. CDR3 length equals 15 residues. Germline V CDR1 and CDR2: KGHSH, LQKENI. The CDR3 here is CASSPRTGANEKLFF. CDR3 DNA: TGTGCCAGCTCACCCAGGACAGGGGCTAATGAAAAACTGTTTTTT.

This chain joins TRBV19 and TRBJ2-3; D gene unclear. The CDR3 sequence is 11 residues long. Trimming took off 10 bases at V and 5 bases at J, with 10 bases between the two ends. Germline V gives CDR1 LNHDA, CDR2 SQIVND (reference sequence). DNA for the CDR3: TGTGCCACAACAATTGGAGATACGCAGTATTTT. This sequence encodes CATTIGDTQYF.

The CDR3 DNA sequence: TGCAGCGCTGTTTCTGCGGACTCTGGAAACACCATATATTTT. It is translated as CSAVSADSGNTIYF. The J gene is TRBJ1-3, the V gene TRBV29-1; no clear D gene. The CDR3 is made up of 14 amino acids. V lost 7 bases, J lost 0 bases, and 13 bases lay in between. From germline, CDR1 is SQVTM and CDR2 ANQGSEA.

The chain has TRBV15 and TRBJ1-4, with D unclear. The CDR3 spans 13 residues. CDR1 LNHNV and CDR2 YYDKDF come from the germline V gene (reference sequence). With 1 base removed from V and 7 bases from J, the gap between germline ends came to 7 bases. Here the CDR3 reads CATSRGTSEKLFF. The CDR3 nucleotides are TGTGCCACCAGCAGAGGTACGAGTGAAAAACTGTTTTTT.

The chain links TRBV27 to TRBJ2-3, with D possibly being TRBD1 (6 bases). CDR3 size: 13 residues. V lost 4 bases and J 5 bases, leaving 10 bases between the germline ends. CDR1 is MNHEY and CDR2 is SMNVEV in the germline V gene (reference sequence). The CDR3 coding sequence is TGTGCCAGCAGTTCCACAGGGAGAGATACGCAGTATTTT. Translation: CASSSTGRDTQYF.

In DNA, the CDR3 is TGTGCCAGCACCCTGGACGGCAGGGGCACTGAAGCTTTCTTT. This translates into CASTLDGRGTEAFF. This sequence joins TRBV28 and TRBJ1-1; TRBD1 might be the D (6 bases). V lost 7 bases, J lost 4 bases, and 16 bases lay in between. CDR3 length equals 14 residues. CDR1 and CDR2 (germline): MDHEN, SYDVKM.

This rearrangement joins TRBV10-3 to TRBJ2-5; D is unresolved. Germline V CDR1 and CDR2: ENHRY, SYGVKD. The CDR3 runs to 15 residues. V lost 5 bases and J lost 3, with 16 bases in between. The CDR3, as DNA: TGTGCCATCAGTCCCCACGGTGTGAGAGAAGAGACCCAGTACTTC. Amino acid sequence: CAISPHGVREETQYF.

The chain joins TRBV3-1 (or the pseudogene TRBV3-2) to TRBJ1-2; no definite D call. The CDR3 is 15 residues long. Germline V gene sequence: CDR1 LGHDT, CDR2 YNNKEL (reference sequence). V was cut by 1 base and J by 2 bases, with 11 bases left in between. The CDR3 reads CASSQGQARNYGYTF. The CDR3 DNA sequence: TGTGCCAGCAGCCAAGGGCAGGCGAGAAACTATGGCTACACCTTC.